The sequence of this TCR beta chain was determined in a study of shared clonotypes between healthy human individuals (TCRdb year 2020). About the full investigation: A couple of women and a few men aged 18 to 49 years were included in the cohort. Per donor, three plates each were used for CD4 naive and CD4 memory, two for CD8 naive, and one for CD8 memory. The study deeply sequenced blood TCR repertoires of five healthy adults to estimate repertoire size and the extent of clonotype sharing between individuals. To increase sequencing depth and limit assay-specific biases, different laboratories used diverse techniques to prepare libraries and sequence TCR repertoires. Per donor, leukapheresis produced somewhere between about 0.9 and 9.5 billion PBMCs.

Using the deep immunoSEQ assay, multiplex PCR amplified TCR CDR3 regions from genomic DNA. For each cell subset, the extracted genomic DNA was distributed evenly across all wells of several immunoSEQ 96-well plates, and each plate served as one replicate. Each replicate PCR for sorted subsets received about 220 ng genomic DNA, equal to about 30,000 T cell genomes. Purified libraries were measured with a Qubit 3.0 fluorometer, size-checked on a Bioanalyzer 2100, and measured again with the KAPA Library Quantification kit. Each immunoSEQ 96-well plate was sequenced on its own single-read 150-cycle Illumina NextSeq 550 flow cell. The paper's data handling went like this. Because the immunoSEQ output included only junctional sequences and no quality scores, the filtering could not be the same as the filtering used for full-length reads. Sequences were annotated with PyIR, a Python wrapper for IgBLAST v1.9, and V/J genes and CDR3 were assigned using IMGT germline references. Any read was removed if the V/J assignment was weak (E-value above 1e-6), the CDR3 was missing, or the read contained stop codons, out-of-frame junctions, or ambiguous translated residues. V3J clonotypes were defined as sequences sharing the same inferred V gene, J gene, and CDR3 amino acid sequence. The percentage overlap between two repertoires was calculated by dividing the number of shared unique clonotypes by the size of the smaller repertoire. Richness of each repertoire was evaluated using RTK rarefaction, the Chao1 estimator, and Recon v2.1 estimates of unobserved clonotypes. OLGA was used to compute generation probabilities for all TCRbeta clonotypes that the gDNA method yielded from four donors. TCRdb provides this immuneACCESS table in a form limited to in-frame rearrangements. Some clones are lacking; in checked studies, under half of them reflect an unresolved V gene, and why the rest are absent is not known. That table gives V, J and clone size, and the DNA gave D and trimming. For this sample there are approximately 1,000,000 clones; 70% to 80% appear just once. Roughly 0.83% of the sample goes to the ten largest clones.

What the work shows at the level of the full study, not this receptor alone: Rarefaction of sorted-subset datasets indicated incomplete sequencing despite the large sequencing depth. Because the study included a small number of donors, the genetic and exposure-history diversity represented was limited. When a handful of donors were compared, the shared fraction of clonotypes was 5% to 6.5% for naive CD4, less than 4% for naive CD8, roughly 2.5% for memory CD4, and 0.35% to 0.4% for memory CD8. Larger estimated clonotype richness was generally found for naive subsets than for memory subsets. Compared with non-shared clonotypes, clonotypes shared by all four sorted-subset donors had higher generation probabilities. Pairwise subsampling led to the expectation that sequencing depth would affect the degree of clonotype sharing among donors. Sampling was restricted to blood, and TCR repertoires in tissues likely differ from the TCR repertoires found in blood.

A word on this clone: The target of this receptor is not known. Per-base qualities were not stored, and no clone one base away is much larger.

Healthy HIV-negative adults with no recently reported acute infections or vaccinations were included as donors. Every donor was a Caucasian adult living in Nashville, Tennessee, USA. CD4+ T cells were enriched by magnetic negative selection, after which naive cells were positively selected on CD45RA and the negative fraction was taken as the memory subset. Blood was obtained by leukapheresis, after which PBMCs were separated by Ficoll-Histopaque density gradient centrifugation and cryopreserved in liquid nitrogen vapor phase. Analytical flow cytometry was used to check the purity and quantity of each magnetically sorted T cell population. From each sorted fraction, genomic DNA was isolated and quantified by UV absorbance on a Nanodrop 2000c. The V and J ends are trimmed by 1 base and 0 bases, leaving 5 bases between them. CDR1 and CDR2, per the germline V gene, are SGHAT and FQNNGV. From cysteine to phenylalanine, the CDR3 is 14 amino acids long. The CDR3 DNA has 42 bases and is translated from base 1.

This TCR was sampled from a man aged 18 to 29 in good health. Some clones in this sample may be carry-over from other donors' samples. This sequence uses TRBV11-2 and TRBJ2-3; the D gene is unclear. Sequencing was done on a sample of memory CD4+ T cells from PBMCs. The cell subset or site label for this specimen denotes: CD45RA-negative fraction. CDR3 region: CASSLALSTDTQYF. The nucleotides are TGTGCCAGCAGCTTAGCTTTGAGCACAGATACGCAGTATTTT.